The 10 T cell receptor beta chains given below trace back to one sample, sequenced in a study of control samples from healthy donors and cancer patients. Sequencing was performed with immunoSEQ multiplex PCR; in TCRdb, only in-frame clones are kept and a portion is missing. The sample consists of roughly 130,000 clones, approximately 91% of them appearing once. Source material: blood. Receptor source: a woman in her twenties or thirties in good health.

This chain links TRBV5-4 with TRBJ1-1; D not certain. The germline V and J ends were trimmed by 9 bases and 6 bases, with 21 bases remaining between them. Looked up from germline, CDR1 is SGHNT and CDR2 is YYREEE (reference sequence). The CDR3 has 14 amino acids. The CDR3 DNA follows: TGTGCCACCCTACGCGCCAGGCCTGGGGCTGAAGCTTTCTTT. As protein: CATLRARPGAEAFF. The full variable domain, completed using reference TRBV5-4 and TRBJ1-1, is ETGVTQSPTHLIKTRGQQVTLRCSSQSGHNTVSWYQQALGQGPQFIFQYYREEENGRGNFPPRFSGLQFPNYSSELNVNALELDDSALYLCATLRARPGAEAFFGQGTRLTVV.

The chain combines TRBV30 with TRBJ2-7; 9 nucleotides align to TRBD1. This CDR3 has 12 residues. Per the germline V gene, CDR1 is GTSNPN and CDR2 is SVGIG (reference sequence). V was pared by 6 bases and J by 5 bases, with 5 bases of the junction left unmatched. CDR3 coding DNA: TGTGCCTGCGCGGGACAGGGTAACGAGCAGTACTTC. It encodes CACAGQGNEQYF. The full variable domain, completed using reference TRBV30 and TRBJ2-7, is SQTIHQWPATLVQPVGSPLSLECTVEGTSNPNLYWYRQAAGRGLQLLFYSVGIGQISSEVPQNLSASRPQDRQFILSSKKLLLSDSGFYLCACAGQGNEQYFGPGTRLTVT.

The chain is built from TRBV18 and TRBJ2-1, with D uncertain. V was clipped by 0 bases and J by 3 bases, with 6 bases between them. CDR1 is KGHSH and CDR2 is LQKENI in the germline V gene. The CDR3 extends over 14 amino acids. The CDR3 here is CASSPPNDYNEQFF. DNA of the CDR3: TGTGCCAGCTCACCACCGAATGACTACAATGAGCAGTTCTTC. Using reference TRBV18 and TRBJ2-1 for the parts outside the CDR3, the full variable domain is NAGVMQNPRHLVRRRGQEARLRCSPMKGHSHVYWYRQLPEEGLKFMVYLQKENIIDESGMPKERFSAEFPKEGPSILRIQQVVRGDSAAYFCASSPPNDYNEQFFGPGTRLTVL.

The V and J genes are TRBV28 and TRBJ1-1; no reliable D call. Trimming took 7 bases from V and 11 from J, leaving 26 bases between them. The CDR3 runs to 15 residues. CDR1 MDHEN and CDR2 SYDVKM come from the germline V gene. CDR3 loop: CASTLSVGLSARAFF. The DNA for the CDR3 is TGTGCCAGCACTCTATCGGTCGGGTTATCCGCTCGGGCTTTCTTT.

The gene calls are TRBV29-1 and TRBJ2-5; unclear D gene. The CDR3 has 13 residues. CDR1 and CDR2 from the germline V gene are SQVTM and ANQGSEA. V was trimmed by 3 bases and J by 4 bases, leaving 12 bases between them. The CDR3 reads CSVDRGLGETQYF. The DNA of the CDR3 is TGCAGCGTTGACAGAGGTTTGGGAGAGACCCAGTACTTC.

This chain connects TRBV6-2 or TRBV6-3 to TRBJ2-5, with D hard to call. From germline, CDR1 is MNHEY and CDR2 SVGEGT. V was shortened by 0 bases and J by 5 bases, with 13 bases between the two germline ends. The CDR3 has 15 amino acids. The CDR3 loop is CASSYSGSNRETQYF. DNA of the CDR3: TGTGCCAGCAGTTACTCGGGGTCAAACCGGGAGACCCAGTACTTC.

On this clone: At one of its ends the junction is not consistent with the germline gene, which may arise from a read error. This chain uses TRBV7-9 with TRBJ2-2; 7 nucleotides match TRBD1. Germline V lookup: CDR1 SEHNR, CDR2 FQNEAQ (reference sequence). The CDR3 sequence is 16 residues long. For the CDR3, the DNA is TGTGCCAGCAGCTGCCCCACTCGACAGGGACACCGGGGAGCTGTTTTT. Amino acids: CASSCPTRQGHRGAVF. The complete variable domain, with remaining parts taken from reference TRBV7-9 and TRBJ2-2, reads DTGVSQNPRHKITKRGQNVTFRCDPISEHNRLYWYRQTLGQGPEFLTYFQNEAQLEKSRLLSDRFSAERPKGSFSTLEIQRTEQGDSAMYLCASSCPTRQGHRGAVFGEGSRLTVL.

This clone showed up just a few times. The chain employs TRBV7-2 and TRBJ1-1, with D hard to call. Between the trimmed V and J ends, which lost 5 bases and 1 base, there was a span of 8 bases. In germline, CDR1 is SGHTA, CDR2 FQGNSA. The CDR3 consists of 13 residues. CDR3 in DNA: TGTGCCAGCAGCCGCCAACGGAACACTGAAGCTTTCTTT. Translated: CASSRQRNTEAFF.

The genes are TRBV4-2 and TRBJ2-6; no reliable D call. Trimming took off 7 bases at V and 0 bases at J, with 10 bases between the two ends. The CDR3 consists of 15 residues. Germline values: CDR1 LGHNA, CDR2 YNFKEQ. The CDR3 spells CASTQAHSGANVLTF. CDR3 sequence (DNA): TGTGCCAGCACGCAAGCCCACTCTGGGGCCAACGTCCTGACTTTC.

The chain employs TRBV18 and TRBJ2-3; no clear D. Trimming removed 1 base at V and 2 bases at J, with 10 bases between. Germline-derived CDR1 and CDR2 are KGHSH and LQKENI. This CDR3 is 15 amino acids long. CDR3 protein: CASSPQTPDTDTQYF. In DNA, the CDR3 is TGTGCCAGCTCACCACAAACCCCTGACACAGATACGCAGTATTTT.